This T cell receptor beta chain was found in a study of blood T cell repertoires in COVID-19. Study at large: T cells, B-cell-depleted T cells, or PBMCs provided the cDNA or gDNA that served as material.

The J segment lost 3 bases and the V segment lost 5 bases, leaving 4 bases of the junction unmatched. This CDR3 comprises 16 residues. Germline CDR1 MGHDK, CDR2 SYGVNS. Using immunoSEQ multiplex PCR, the repertoire was profiled, and TCRdb retains in-frame clones only, with some absent. The data contain approximately 37,000 clones, 89% of them singletons. The J gene is TRBJ2-2, the V gene TRBV25-1, with TRBD1 matching 12 bases. This TCR derives from a man in his forties or fifties with active COVID-19. What was sequenced was peripheral blood. Written as DNA, the CDR3 is TGTGCCAGCAGTTTTCGGGACAGGGGGCACACCGGGGAGCTGTTTTTT. It translates to CASSFRDRGHTGELFF.